The rows below give T cell receptor beta chains drawn from one sample of a study of T cell changes during pregnancy in multiple sclerosis. Measured with immunoSEQ multiplex PCR; TCRdb has only the in-frame clones, and not every one. The sample carries under 85,000 clones, 90% recorded once. This sample comprised peripheral blood, obtained after pregnancy. All receptors come from a female donor in good health, enrolled as a control in a pregnancy study. Both conserved end residues are part of each CDR3. The D gene is left open where the match is weak. Clone size is shown for a subset of rows, as once, few, many or a class of expanded clone.

V	D	J	size	CDR3	DNA
TRBV6-5	NA	TRBJ1-1	NA	CASSPRGGGNTEAFF	TGTGCCAGCAGCCCCCGGGGAGGGGGTAACACTGAAGCTTTCTTT
TRBV19	NA	TRBJ1-5	NA	CASSNRGPANQPQHF	TGTGCCAGTAGTAACAGAGGGCCGGCCAATCAGCCCCAGCATTTT
TRBV19	TRBD1	TRBJ1-2	NA	CASSDWTGTNYGYTF	TGTGCCAGTAGTGATTGGACAGGGACTAACTATGGCTACACCTTC
TRBV10-3	TRBD2	TRBJ2-3	NA	CAITETSGTDTQYF	TGTGCCATCACCGAGACTAGCGGCACAGATACGCAGTATTTT
TRBV4-1	TRBD2	TRBJ2-7	NA	CASSLGVSGIGEQYF	TGCGCCAGCAGCCTCGGGGTTAGCGGGATCGGGGAGCAGTACTTC
TRBV10-1	TRBD2	TRBJ2-2	NA	CAKRGLAGTGELFF	TGCGCCAAACGGGGACTAGCGGGGACCGGGGAGCTGTTTTTT
TRBV14	NA	TRBJ2-1	NA	CASSRFRRGLSSYNEQFF	TGTGCCAGCAGCCGATTTCGGCGGGGATTAAGCTCCTACAATGAGCAGTTCTTC
TRBV6-5	NA	TRBJ2-3	NA	CASSSGISATQYF	TGTGCCAGCAGTTCGGGGATCTCGGCTACGCAGTATTTT
TRBV30	NA	TRBJ2-5	NA	CAWDSPGTQYQETQYF	TGTGCCTGGGATTCCCCCGGGACTCAGTACCAAGAGACCCAGTACTTC
TRBV30	NA	TRBJ1-3	NA	CACWESGNTIYF	TGTGCCTGTTGGGAGTCTGGAAACACCATATATTTT
TRBV28	NA	TRBJ2-1	NA	CASSLPGTRGFF	TGTGCCAGCAGTTTGCCCGGGACAAGGGGATTCTTC
TRBV5-5	TRBD1	TRBJ2-1	NA	CASSWGSRDRGPGNEQFF	TGTGCCAGCAGCTGGGGATCCAGGGACAGGGGGCCTGGCAATGAGCAGTTCTTC
TRBV2	TRBD1	TRBJ1-1	few	CASSEGTGGENTEAFF	TGTGCCAGCAGTGAGGGAACAGGGGGGGAAAACACTGAAGCTTTCTTT
TRBV19	NA	TRBJ2-7	NA	CASSTGYTYEQYF	TGTGCCAGTAGTACCGGTTATACCTACGAGCAGTACTTC
TRBV7-2	NA	TRBJ2-7	once	CASSPGGDHYEQYF	TGTGCCAGCAGCCCGGGCGGGGACCACTACGAGCAGTACTTC
TRBV29-1	TRBD2	TRBJ2-1	NA	CSVERLADNEQFF	TGCAGCGTTGAACGGCTAGCGGACAATGAGCAGTTCTTC
TRBV5-4	TRBD2	TRBJ2-3	NA	CASSALIAGAYTDTQYF	TGTGCCAGCAGCGCCTTAATAGCGGGGGCGTACACAGATACGCAGTATTTT
TRBV10-3	NA	TRBJ2-3	once	CAISRTATDTQYF	TGTGCCATCAGCCGGACAGCAACAGATACGCAGTATTTT
TRBV28	TRBD1	TRBJ1-1	NA	CASSLGQSNTEAFF	TGTGCCAGCAGTTTGGGACAGTCGAACACTGAAGCTTTCTTT
TRBV6-1	NA	TRBJ1-2	NA	CASSEWTKYGYTF	TGTGCCAGCAGTGAATGGACAAAATATGGCTACACCTTC
TRBV19	NA	TRBJ1-1	once	CASSMGWGQGNTEAFF	TGTGCCAGTAGTATGGGTTGGGGGCAGGGGAACACTGAAGCTTTCTTT
TRBV7-2	TRBD1	TRBJ2-7	NA	CASSLGGQGIDEQYF	TGTGCCAGCAGCTTAGGGGGACAGGGTATCGACGAGCAGTACTTC
TRBV15	NA	TRBJ1-5	NA	CATSRDGGNQPQHF	TGTGCCACCAGCAGAGATGGAGGCAATCAGCCCCAGCATTTT
TRBV6-4	NA	TRBJ2-7	few	CASSWAEGYEQYF	TGTGCCAGCTCGTGGGCAGAAGGATACGAGCAGTACTTC
TRBV9	NA	TRBJ2-7	many	CASSVGSAGYEQYF	TGTGCCAGCAGCGTAGGAAGTGCAGGCTACGAGCAGTACTTC
TRBV9	NA	TRBJ2-2	NA	CASSPTNTGELFF	TGTGCCAGCAGCCCAACGAACACCGGGGAGCTGTTTTTT
TRBV18	NA	TRBJ2-7	NA	CASSRANTGDEQYF	TGTGCCAGCTCACGGGCTAACACGGGGGACGAGCAGTACTTC
TRBV29-1	NA	TRBJ1-1	NA	CSVNRASYTEAFF	TGCAGCGTCAACAGGGCCAGTTACACTGAAGCTTTCTTT
TRBV27	TRBD2	TRBJ2-3	NA	CASSFIATSGWTSTDTQYF	TGTGCCAGCAGTTTCATCGCCACTAGCGGGTGGACTAGCACAGATACGCAGTATTTT
TRBV30	TRBD1	TRBJ1-3	NA	CAWSLPTGTGNTIYF	TGTGCCTGGAGTCTACCGACAGGGACGGGAAACACCATATATTTT
TRBV18	TRBD1	TRBJ1-3	NA	CASSRGQSGSGNTIYF	TGTGCCAGCTCCCGGGGACAGTCGGGCTCTGGAAACACCATATATTTT
TRBV4-1	TRBD2	TRBJ2-1	NA	CASSQLAGISYNEQFF	TGCGCCAGCAGCCAACTAGCGGGGATATCCTACAATGAGCAGTTCTTC
TRBV30	NA	TRBJ1-1	few	CAWSVLGPSNTEAFF	TGTGCCTGGAGTGTACTAGGCCCCTCCAACACTGAAGCTTTCTTT
TRBV29-1	NA	TRBJ1-5	NA	CSVEISGEDQPQHF	TGCAGCGTTGAGATTTCGGGGGAGGATCAGCCCCAGCATTTT
TRBV7-9	NA	TRBJ2-7	NA	CASSLVRGENYEQYF	TGTGCCAGCAGCTTAGTCCGAGGAGAAAACTACGAGCAGTACTTC
TRBV27	TRBD1	TRBJ1-4	NA	CASSQTGGYEKLFF	TGTGCCAGCAGTCAGACAGGGGGATATGAAAAACTGTTTTTT
TRBV7-7	NA	TRBJ2-3	NA	CASSLTGSLPPTDTQYF	TGTGCCAGCAGCTTAACGGGGTCACTCCCACCCACAGATACGCAGTATTTT
TRBV5-1	TRBD2	TRBJ2-1	NA	CASSSTSGSKYNEQFF	TGCGCCAGCAGCAGCACTAGCGGGAGTAAGTACAATGAGCAGTTCTTC
TRBV15	TRBD1	TRBJ1-1	NA	CATSRSGTGSEAFF	TGTGCCACCAGCAGGTCCGGGACAGGGAGTGAAGCTTTCTTT
TRBV10-3	NA	TRBJ1-5	NA	CAISEGREGNQPQHF	TGTGCCATCAGTGAGGGCAGGGAAGGCAATCAGCCCCAGCATTTT
TRBV5-1	TRBD2	TRBJ2-1	NA	CASSLGGSSYNEQFF	TGCGCCAGCAGCTTGGGCGGGAGCTCCTACAATGAGCAGTTCTTC
TRBV4-3	TRBD1	TRBJ2-5	NA	CASSFGQGETQYF	TGCGCCAGCAGCTTCGGACAGGGCGAGACCCAGTACTTC
TRBV29-1	TRBD1	TRBJ1-2	NA	CSFAQGQDYGYTF	TGCAGCTTCGCACAGGGACAGGACTATGGCTACACCTTC
TRBV5-1	NA	TRBJ2-5	NA	CASSLGGVQETQYF	TGCGCCAGCAGCTTGGGCGGGGTGCAAGAGACCCAGTACTTC
TRBV5-5	TRBD1	TRBJ1-5	NA	CASSGTPGGGNQPQHF	TGTGCCAGCAGCGGAACGCCAGGGGGCGGCAATCAGCCCCAGCATTTT
TRBV9	TRBD2	TRBJ2-2	NA	CASSVVQRGASGNTGELFF	TGTGCCAGCAGCGTAGTTCAGCGGGGGGCTAGCGGGAACACCGGGGAGCTGTTTTTT
TRBV2	NA	TRBJ1-2	NA	CASSQGNGYTF	TGTGCCAGCAGTCAGGGGAATGGCTACACCTTC
TRBV4-3	TRBD1	TRBJ1-3	NA	CASSQDHRGRGGNTIYF	TGCGCCAGCAGCCAAGATCACAGGGGAAGAGGAGGAAACACCATATATTTT
TRBV7-2	NA	TRBJ1-3	NA	CASSPQVGSGNTIYF	TGTGCCAGCAGCCCCCAGGTTGGCTCTGGAAACACCATATATTTT
TRBV28	TRBD1	TRBJ1-2	NA	CASTPTGGLYGYTF	TGTGCCAGCACCCCGACAGGGGGATTATATGGCTACACCTTC